This record concerns one T cell receptor (beta chain) sequence. These data are taken from a study of patients and donors after allogeneic stem cell transplantation. One entry per CDR3 protein, called by TCRdb with MiXCR from the RT-PCR reads. The repertoire has hundreds of thousands of distinct CDR3 sequences, 15% to 20% of them found once; the top ten carry just over 7%. The sample consisted of blood, either unsorted or a sorted T cell fraction (not recorded which). The sequence was collected from a human donor who was either an allogeneic HSCT recipient or a stem cell or donor lymphocyte infusion donor (not recorded which). It is not recorded whose cells these are; they may come from a transplant donor.

CDR3 sequence (DNA): TGCGCCAGCAGCCAAGACGGGACTATGGGAGAGACCCAGTACTTC. Translated, it gives CASSQDGTMGETQYF. The rearrangement joins TRBV4-1 to TRBJ2-5, with 7 bases aligning to TRBD2. The V gene end was trimmed by 0 bases and the J gene end by 4 bases; junction bases not matched to a gene: 5. CDR3 size: 15 residues. Germline-derived CDR1 and CDR2 are MGHRA and YSYEKL.